This TCR beta chain originates from a study of T cells after yellow fever vaccination. As for the study in general: With SMART-Seq v4 Ultra Low Input, the fractions containing low cell numbers were prepared. Study findings and constraints: Though weaker, the secondary response peaked faster, on day 5 versus 15.

To note about this clonotype: Its antigen remains unknown.

Template switching with 5'RACE generated the TCR cDNA and added a universal primer site and UMIs. TCRdb passed the 5' RACE reads through MiXCR, listing each CDR3 protein once. In the table there are approximately 580,000 distinct CDR3 sequences, around a sixth of which are singletons. V was pared by 9 bases and J by 2 bases, with 12 bases between. The CDR3 contains 13 residues. This TCR derives from a man younger than 30 who received the YFV17D yellow fever vaccine. The chain links TRBV12-3 or TRBV12-4 to TRBJ2-3; tentatively, D is TRBD1 (5 bases). The sample consisted of PBMCs, taken roughly 5 days after the first yellow fever vaccination. The CDR3 loop reads CASGAGHTDTQYF. CDR3 in DNA: TGTGCCAGTGGGGCAGGCCACACAGATACGCAGTATTTT.